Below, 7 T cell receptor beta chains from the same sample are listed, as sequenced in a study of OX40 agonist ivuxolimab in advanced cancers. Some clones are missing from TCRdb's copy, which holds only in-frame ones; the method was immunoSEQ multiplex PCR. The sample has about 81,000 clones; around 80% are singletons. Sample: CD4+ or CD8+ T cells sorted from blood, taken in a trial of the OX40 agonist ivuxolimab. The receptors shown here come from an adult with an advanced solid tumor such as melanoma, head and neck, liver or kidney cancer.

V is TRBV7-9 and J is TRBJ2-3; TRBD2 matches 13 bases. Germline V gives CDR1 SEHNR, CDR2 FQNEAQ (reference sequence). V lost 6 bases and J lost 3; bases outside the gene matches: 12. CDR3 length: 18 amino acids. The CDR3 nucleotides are TGTGCCAGCAGTGCAACTAGCGGGAGGGCAGCCGGGACAGATACGCAGTATTTT. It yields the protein CASSATSGRAAGTDTQYF.

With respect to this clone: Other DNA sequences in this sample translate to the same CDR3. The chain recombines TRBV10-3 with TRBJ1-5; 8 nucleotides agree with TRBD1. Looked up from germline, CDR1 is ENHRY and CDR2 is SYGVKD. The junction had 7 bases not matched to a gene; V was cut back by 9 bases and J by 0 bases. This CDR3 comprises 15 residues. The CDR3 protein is CAIGTGDYSNQPQHF. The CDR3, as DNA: TGTGCCATAGGGACAGGCGACTATAGCAATCAGCCCCAGCATTTT.

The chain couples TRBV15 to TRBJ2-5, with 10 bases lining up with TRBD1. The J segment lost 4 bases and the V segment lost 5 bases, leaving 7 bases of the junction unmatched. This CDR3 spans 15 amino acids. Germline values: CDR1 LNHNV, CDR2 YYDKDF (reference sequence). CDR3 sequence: CATSDRGRGGETQYF. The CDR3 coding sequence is TGTGCCACCAGCGACAGGGGGCGCGGTGGAGAGACCCAGTACTTC. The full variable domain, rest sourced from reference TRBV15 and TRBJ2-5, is DAMVIQNPRYQVTQFGKPVTLSCSQTLNHNVMYWYQQKSSQAPKLLFHYYDKDFNNEADTPDNFQSRRPNTSFCFLDIRSPGLGDTAMYLCATSDRGRGGETQYFGPGTRLLVL.

The CDR3 nucleotides read TGTGCCAGCAGTGCACACGCGATTCCACAGGGTTACAATGAGCAGTTCTTC. It codes for CASSAHAIPQGYNEQFF. V is TRBV2 and J is TRBJ2-1; the D gene is possibly TRBD1 (6 bases). With 4 bases removed from V and 4 bases from J, the gap between germline ends came to 20 bases. Looked up from germline, CDR1 is SNHLY and CDR2 is FYNNEI. The CDR3 has 17 residues.

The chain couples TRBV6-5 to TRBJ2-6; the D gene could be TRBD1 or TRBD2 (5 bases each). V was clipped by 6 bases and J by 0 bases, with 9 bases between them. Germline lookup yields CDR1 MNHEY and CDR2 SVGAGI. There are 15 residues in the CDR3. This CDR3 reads CASSLGGSGANVLTF. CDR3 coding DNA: TGTGCCAGCAGCCTTGGGGGCTCTGGGGCCAACGTCCTGACTTTC.

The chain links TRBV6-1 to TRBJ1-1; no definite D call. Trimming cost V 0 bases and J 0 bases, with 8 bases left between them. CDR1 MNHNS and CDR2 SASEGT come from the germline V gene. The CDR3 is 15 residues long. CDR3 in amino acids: CASSEAREVNTEAFF. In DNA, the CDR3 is TGTGCCAGCAGTGAAGCGAGGGAAGTGAACACTGAAGCTTTCTTT.

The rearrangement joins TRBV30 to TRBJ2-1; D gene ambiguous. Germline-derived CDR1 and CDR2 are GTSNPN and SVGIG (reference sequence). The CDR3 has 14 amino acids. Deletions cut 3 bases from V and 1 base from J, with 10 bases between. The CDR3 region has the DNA TGTGCCTGGAGACCTAGTTGGTCCTACAATGAGCAGTTCTTC. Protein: CAWRPSWSYNEQFF.